What follows describes a single TCR beta chain. Its antigen is not known. This sample stems from a study of siplizumab effects on memory and regulatory T cells. Overall study findings and caveats: Treg-derived clones made up an average of approximately 70% of mappable alloreactive CD4+ clones with siplizumab and 26.9% in controls.

The table came from immunoSEQ multiplex PCR; TCRdb's copy has only in-frame clones and leaves some out. The sample records 99,000 or so clones, about 93% being singletons. The CDR3 has 15 amino acids. CDR1 and CDR2 from the germline V gene are SEHNR and FQNEAQ (reference sequence). Trimming removed 1 base at V and 4 bases at J, with 12 bases between. The sample comprised Tregs sorted from blood. The V gene is TRBV7-9, the J gene TRBJ2-3; D is possibly TRBD2 (6 bases). This sequence was found in a human donor in good health. DNA for the CDR3: TGTGCCAGCAGCTTAGTTACTAGCCTCGCAGATACGCAGTATTTT. It encodes CASSLVTSLADTQYF.